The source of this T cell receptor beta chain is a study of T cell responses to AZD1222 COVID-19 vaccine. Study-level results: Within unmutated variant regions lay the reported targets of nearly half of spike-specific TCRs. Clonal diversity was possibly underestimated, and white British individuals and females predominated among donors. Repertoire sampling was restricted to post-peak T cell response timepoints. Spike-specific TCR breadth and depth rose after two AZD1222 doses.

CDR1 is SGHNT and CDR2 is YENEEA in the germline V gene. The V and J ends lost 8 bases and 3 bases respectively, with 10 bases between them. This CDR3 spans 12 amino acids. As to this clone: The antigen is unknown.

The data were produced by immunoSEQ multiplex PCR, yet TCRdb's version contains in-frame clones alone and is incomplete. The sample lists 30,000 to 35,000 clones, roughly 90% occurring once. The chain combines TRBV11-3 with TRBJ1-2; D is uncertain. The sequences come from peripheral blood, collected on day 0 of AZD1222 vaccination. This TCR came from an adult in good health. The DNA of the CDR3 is TGTGCCAGCCCCTCCAACGACTATGGCTACACCTTC. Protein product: CASPSNDYGYTF. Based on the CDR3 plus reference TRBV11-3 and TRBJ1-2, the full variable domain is EAGVVQSPRYKIIEKKQPVAFWCNPISGHNTLYWYLQNLGQGPELLIRYENEEAVDDSQLPKDRFSAERLKGVDSTLKIQPAELGDSAVYLCASPSNDYGYTFGSGTRLTVV.